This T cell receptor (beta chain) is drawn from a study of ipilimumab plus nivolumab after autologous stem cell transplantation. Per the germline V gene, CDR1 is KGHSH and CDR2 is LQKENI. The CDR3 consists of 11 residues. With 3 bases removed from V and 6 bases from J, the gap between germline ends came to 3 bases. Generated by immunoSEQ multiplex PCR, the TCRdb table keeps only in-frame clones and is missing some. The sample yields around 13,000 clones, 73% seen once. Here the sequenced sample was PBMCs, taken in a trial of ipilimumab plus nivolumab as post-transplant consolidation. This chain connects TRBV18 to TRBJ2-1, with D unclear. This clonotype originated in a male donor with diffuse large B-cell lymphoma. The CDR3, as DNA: TGTGCCAGCTCACCCATCAATGAGCAGTTCTTC. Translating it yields CASSPINEQFF.